There are a few counts of the clone carrying this T cell receptor (beta chain). RNA extraction was followed by reverse transcription into cDNA, which acted as the sequencing template. Data came from immunoSEQ multiplex PCR; TCRdb stores just in-frame clones and leaves some out. The repertoire has fewer than 250,000 clones, about 40% of them found once; the top ten carry about 2.6%. V was cut by 8 bases and J by 3 bases, with 2 bases left in between. In germline, CDR1 is SNHLY, CDR2 FYNNEI. The length of the CDR3 is 10 residues. This sample is drawn from a study of CD8+ T cells in alopecia areata. As for treatment: oral pan-JAK inhibitor, 5-10 mg twice daily.

The TCR originated in a human donor with alopecia areata. The chain links TRBV2 to TRBJ2-1; no reliable D call. The sample here was CD4+ T cells sorted from blood, taken between weeks 36 and 40, from a patient treated with tofacitinib. The DNA for the CDR3 is TGTGCCAGCGGCTACAATGAGCAGTTCTTC. Its protein product is CASGYNEQFF.